This T cell receptor beta chain was documented in a study of cytomegalovirus exposure and HLA in healthy donors. General study points: Several V segments, TRBV6-2 and TRBV6-3 among them, could not be told apart and were dropped. Many donors carried some public TCRs, although rarity characterized most TCR sequences.

CDR1 and CDR2 (germline): SGHNT, YYREEE (reference sequence). This CDR3 is 14 amino acids long. V trimming: 4 bases; J trimming: 4 bases; junction bases outside the gene matches: 4. Turning to this clone: As yet, its antigen is unknown.

PCR involved 60 Vbeta and 13 Jbeta primers. Here immunoSEQ multiplex PCR was the method, and the copy in TCRdb shows in-frame clones only, minus some. The sample shows about 30,000 clones, about 86% of them seen only once. The TCR sequence derives from a boy aged 5 to 17 in good health and CMV-seronegative. Sequenced input: PBMCs. This chain uses TRBV5-4 with TRBJ1-4; 7 bases agree with TRBD1. CDR3 protein: CASSPGQNNEKLFF. The CDR3 nucleotides read TGTGCCAGCAGCCCGGGACAGAATAATGAAAAACTGTTTTTT.